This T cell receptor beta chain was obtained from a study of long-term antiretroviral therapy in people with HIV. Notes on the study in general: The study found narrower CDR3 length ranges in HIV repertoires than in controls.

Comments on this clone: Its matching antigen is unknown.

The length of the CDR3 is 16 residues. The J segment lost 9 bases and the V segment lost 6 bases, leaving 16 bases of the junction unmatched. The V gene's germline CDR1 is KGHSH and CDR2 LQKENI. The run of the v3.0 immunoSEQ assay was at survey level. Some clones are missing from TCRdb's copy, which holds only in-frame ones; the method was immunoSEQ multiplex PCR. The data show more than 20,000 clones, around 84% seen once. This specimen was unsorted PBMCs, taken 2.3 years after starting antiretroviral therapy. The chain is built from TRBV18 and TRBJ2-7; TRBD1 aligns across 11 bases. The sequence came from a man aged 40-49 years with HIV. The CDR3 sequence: CASSPGQGALTGGQYF. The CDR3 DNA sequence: TGTGCCAGCTCCCCAGGACAGGGGGCACTAACCGGGGGGCAGTACTTC.